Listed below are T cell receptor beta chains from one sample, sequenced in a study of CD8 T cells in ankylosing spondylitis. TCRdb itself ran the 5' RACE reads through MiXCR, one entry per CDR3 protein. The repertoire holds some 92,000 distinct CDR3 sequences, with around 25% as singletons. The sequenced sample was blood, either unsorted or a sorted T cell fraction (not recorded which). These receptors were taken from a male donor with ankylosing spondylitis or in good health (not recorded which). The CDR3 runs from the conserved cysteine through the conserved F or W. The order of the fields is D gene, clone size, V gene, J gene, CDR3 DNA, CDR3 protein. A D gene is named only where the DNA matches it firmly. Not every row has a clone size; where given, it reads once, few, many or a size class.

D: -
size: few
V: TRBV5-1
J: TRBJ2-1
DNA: TGCGCCAGCAGCTTGGGAGGGGACCACAATGAGCAGTTCTTC
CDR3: CASSLGGDHNEQFF

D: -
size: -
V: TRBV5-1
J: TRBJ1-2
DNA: TGCGCCAGCAGCTTGGATCCGTGGGCGAAAATCTATGGCTACACCTTC
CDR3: CASSLDPWAKIYGYTF

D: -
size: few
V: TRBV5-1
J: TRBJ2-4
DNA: TGCGCCAGCAGCTTGGAGCCGGGGCGAAACATTCAGTACTTC
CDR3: CASSLEPGRNIQYF

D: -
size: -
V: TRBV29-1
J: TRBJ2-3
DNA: TGCAGCGTTCGCCTTACTGGGGCAGATACGCAGTATTTT
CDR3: CSVRLTGADTQYF

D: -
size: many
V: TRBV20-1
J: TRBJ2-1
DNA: TGCAGTGCTAGAGACCTTGGGCGGGGAACCTACAATGAGCAGTTCTTC
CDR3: CSARDLGRGTYNEQFF

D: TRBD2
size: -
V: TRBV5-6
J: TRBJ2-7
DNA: TGTGCCAGCAGCTTGGGGATCGGACTAGCGGGATCCTACGAGCAGTACTTC
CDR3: CASSLGIGLAGSYEQYF

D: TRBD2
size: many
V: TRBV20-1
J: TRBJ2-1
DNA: TGCAGTGCTAGTGGGCGACTAGCGGGAAAAGACAATGAGCAGTTCTTC
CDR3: CSASGRLAGKDNEQFF

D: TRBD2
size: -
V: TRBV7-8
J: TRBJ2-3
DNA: TGTGCCAGCAGCTTCACTCGCTGGGGGCTAGCGGGGGGAGATACGCAGTATTTT
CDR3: CASSFTRWGLAGGDTQYF

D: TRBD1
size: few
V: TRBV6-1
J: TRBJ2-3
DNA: TGTGCCAGCAGTGAAGGGACAGGGGGCGGCACAGATACGCAGTATTTT
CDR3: CASSEGTGGGTDTQYF

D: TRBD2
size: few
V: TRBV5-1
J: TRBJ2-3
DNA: TGCGCCAGCAGCTTGGACCTAGCGGGAGGCCGAGATACGCAGTATTTT
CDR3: CASSLDLAGGRDTQYF

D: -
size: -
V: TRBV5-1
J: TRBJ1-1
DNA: TGCGCCAGCAGCTCGGACCCGTCGGGCACTGAAGCTTTCTTT
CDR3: CASSSDPSGTEAFF

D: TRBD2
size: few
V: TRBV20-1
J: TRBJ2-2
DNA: TGCAGTGCTCCAAGATCCTTAGCGGGGAGCACCGGGGAGCTGTTTTTT
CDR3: CSAPRSLAGSTGELFF

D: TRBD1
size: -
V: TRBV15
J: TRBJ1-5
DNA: TGTGCCACCAGCAAGACGACAGGGGCGGTTTTTTATCAGCCCCAGCATTTT
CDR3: CATSKTTGAVFYQPQHF

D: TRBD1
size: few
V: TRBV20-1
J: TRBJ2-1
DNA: TGCAGTGCTAGGGTTCGGGGGACAGGTTTAGATGAGCAGTTCTTC
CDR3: CSARVRGTGLDEQFF

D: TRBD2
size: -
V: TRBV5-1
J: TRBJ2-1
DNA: TGCGCCAGCAACAGGCTTGGACTAGCGGATGAGCAGTTCTTC
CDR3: CASNRLGLADEQFF

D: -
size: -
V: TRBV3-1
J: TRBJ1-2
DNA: TGTGCCAGCAGCCCAAAGGGGTCTTACAGACGGGGCTACACCTTC
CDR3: CASSPKGSYRRGYTF

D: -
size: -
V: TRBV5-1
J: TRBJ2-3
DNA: TGCGCCAGCAACTATGCAGTCAGCACAGATACGCAGTATTTT
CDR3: CASNYAVSTDTQYF

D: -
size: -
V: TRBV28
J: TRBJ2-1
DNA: TGTGCCAGCAGTTTCCCCAAGGAAAGCTCCTACAATGAGCAGTTCTTC
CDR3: CASSFPKESSYNEQFF

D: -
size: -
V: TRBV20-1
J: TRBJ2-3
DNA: TGCAGTGCTAGAGCGGATAGACCCTATACGCAGTATTTT
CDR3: CSARADRPYTQYF

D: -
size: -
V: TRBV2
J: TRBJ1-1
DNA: TGTGCCAGGGCTGGGGGCCAGGTACAGTTCACGACTGAAGCTTTCTTT
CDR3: CARAGGQVQFTTEAFF

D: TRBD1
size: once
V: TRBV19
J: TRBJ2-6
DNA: TGTGCCAGTACGAGGACAGGCTTTAGCTCTGGGGCCAACGTCCTGACTTTC
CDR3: CASTRTGFSSGANVLTF

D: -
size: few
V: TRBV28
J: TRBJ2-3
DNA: TGTGCCAGCAGTAGCGGTAGGGTGGATACGCAGTATTTT
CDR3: CASSSGRVDTQYF

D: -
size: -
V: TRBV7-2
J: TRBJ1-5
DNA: TGTGCCAGCAGCTTAGCACTAGGTGGCCCTATGCCCCAGCATTTT
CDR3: CASSLALGGPMPQHF

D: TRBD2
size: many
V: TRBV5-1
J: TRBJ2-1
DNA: TGCGCCAGCAAACCTAGCGGGACTTACAATGAGCAGTTCTTC
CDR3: CASKPSGTYNEQFF

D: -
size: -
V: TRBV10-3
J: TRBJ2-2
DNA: TGTGCCATCACCGACACCGGGGAGCTGTTTTTT
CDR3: CAITDTGELFF

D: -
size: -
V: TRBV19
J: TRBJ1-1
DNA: TGTGCCAGTAGTCGCAACAGGGCCACTGAAGCTTTCTTT
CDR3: CASSRNRATEAFF

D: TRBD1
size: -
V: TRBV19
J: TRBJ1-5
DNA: TGTGCCAGTAGTATCCCCTGGACAGGGGGAGGCAATCAGCCCCAGCATTTT
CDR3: CASSIPWTGGGNQPQHF

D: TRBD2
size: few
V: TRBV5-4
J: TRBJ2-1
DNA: TGTGCCAGCAGCTTAAGGACTAGCGGGGCGATGGGCTCCTACAATGAGCAGTTCTTC
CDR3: CASSLRTSGAMGSYNEQFF

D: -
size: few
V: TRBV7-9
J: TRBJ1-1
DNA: TGTGCCAGCAGCGGGGGGCCTGAAGCTTTCTTT
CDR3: CASSGGPEAFF

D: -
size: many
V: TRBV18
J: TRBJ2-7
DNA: TGTGCCAGCTCACCCGAGTCCTACGAGCAGTACTTC
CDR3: CASSPESYEQYF

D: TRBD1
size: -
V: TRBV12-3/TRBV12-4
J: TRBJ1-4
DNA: TGTGCCAGCAGTACCGGGACAGCTAATGAAAAACTGTTTTTT
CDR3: CASSTGTANEKLFF

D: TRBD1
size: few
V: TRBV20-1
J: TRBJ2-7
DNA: TGCAGTGCTAGACCTGGGACAGCTCTCCTCTCCTACGAGCAGTACTTC
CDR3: CSARPGTALLSYEQYF

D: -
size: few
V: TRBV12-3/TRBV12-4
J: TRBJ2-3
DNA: TGTGCCAGCGTCCTGGCTAGCCCAAGCACAGATACGCAGTATTTT
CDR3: CASVLASPSTDTQYF

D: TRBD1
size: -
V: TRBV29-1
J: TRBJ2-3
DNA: TGCAGCGCCCCCCACAGGGGGCGGGATACGCAGTATTTT
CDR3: CSAPHRGRDTQYF

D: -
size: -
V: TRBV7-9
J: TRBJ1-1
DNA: TGTGCCAGCAGCACAGACAGAGACCTAAACACTGAAGCTTTCTTT
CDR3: CASSTDRDLNTEAFF

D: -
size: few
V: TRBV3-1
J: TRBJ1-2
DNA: TGTGCCAGCAGCCAAGCGGCCCGCGGCTATGGCTACACCTTC
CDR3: CASSQAARGYGYTF

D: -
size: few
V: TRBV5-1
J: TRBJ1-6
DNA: TGCGCCAGCAGCTTGGGGCCACCGAAGAATTCACCCCTCCACTTT
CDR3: CASSLGPPKNSPLHF